These 20 T cell receptor beta chains were all obtained from the same sample, sequenced in a study of T cell responses to AZD1222 COVID-19 vaccine. Data came from immunoSEQ multiplex PCR; TCRdb stores just in-frame clones and leaves some out. This sample has some 100,000 clones; around nine tenths occur once, and the top ten carry 3.1%. The source was peripheral blood, collected 28 days after the second AZD1222 dose. Receptors originate from an adult who received the AZD1222 COVID-19 vaccine.

This rearrangement joins TRBV7-9 to TRBJ1-1; D is perhaps TRBD1 (5 bases). Trimming stripped 4 bases from V and 1 base from J, with 16 bases between. Germline CDR1 SEHNR, CDR2 FQNEAQ (reference sequence). CDR3 length: 16 residues. The CDR3 loop reads CASSSPEAGTNTEAFF. CDR3 bases: TGTGCCAGCAGCTCCCCAGAGGCAGGGACGAACACTGAAGCTTTCTTT.

The chain combines TRBV19 with TRBJ1-2, with 9 positions matching TRBD1. The CDR3 contains 14 residues. In germline, CDR1 is LNHDA, CDR2 SQIVND (reference sequence). The junction had 3 bases not matched to a gene; V was cut back by 4 bases and J by 3 bases. The CDR3 region is CASSTRQGDYGYTF. Written as DNA, the CDR3 is TGTGCCAGTAGTACTCGACAGGGGGACTATGGCTACACCTTC.

V and J are TRBV7-3 and TRBJ2-5; TRBD1 agrees at 8 bases. Per germline, CDR1 SGHTA and CDR2 FQGTGA. The CDR3 length is 15 residues. The junction had 3 bases not matched to a gene; V was cut back by 1 base and J by 2 bases. The CDR3 spells CASSLRGTGQETQYF. CDR3 DNA sequence: TGTGCCAGCAGCTTAAGGGGGACAGGTCAAGAGACCCAGTACTTC.

This chain links TRBV3-1 (or the pseudogene TRBV3-2) with TRBJ1-2; D unresolved. The V gene's germline CDR1 is LGHDT and CDR2 YNNKEL (reference sequence). V lost 1 base and J lost 4, with 7 bases in between. The CDR3 spans 13 residues. The CDR3 nucleotides are TGTGCCAGCAGCCAAGTTTTGGGCTATGGCTACACCTTC. The encoded protein is CASSQVLGYGYTF.

The chain links TRBV9 to TRBJ1-2, with D unresolved. Trimming removed 4 bases from V and 2 bases from J, with 12 bases in between. The CDR3 length is 14 residues. Germline loops: CDR1 SGDLS, CDR2 YYNGEE. The CDR3, as DNA: TGTGCCAGCAGCCCTAGCGGCGGAAACTATGGCTACACCTTC. Encoded protein: CASSPSGGNYGYTF.

The chain uses TRBV7-2 and TRBJ1-1; perhaps TRBD1 as D (6 bases). CDR3 length: 14 amino acids. Germline lookup yields CDR1 SGHTA and CDR2 FQGNSA. The V end was cut by 4 bases, the J end by 1 base, with 10 bases between. This CDR3 reads CASSSRGPNTEAFF. The DNA of the CDR3 is TGTGCCAGCAGCTCCAGGGGACCGAACACTGAAGCTTTCTTT.

The chain recombines TRBV5-4 with TRBJ2-5, with D perhaps TRBD2 (7 bases). Germline CDR1 and CDR2: SGHNT and YYREEE (reference sequence). The V end was cut by 0 bases, the J end by 9 bases, with 24 bases between. The CDR3 sequence is 17 residues long. The CDR3 nucleotides read TGTGCCAGCAGCTTGGGGGGATTTGGCGGGGGCCGAGGCGCCCAGTACTTC. The encoded protein is CASSLGGFGGGRGAQYF.

The V call is TRBV3-1 (or the pseudogene TRBV3-2), the J call TRBJ1-1; a possible D gene is TRBD1 (6 bases). CDR3 length equals 15 residues. Deletions cut 0 bases from V and 5 bases from J, with 13 bases between. CDR1 LGHDT and CDR2 YNNKEL come from the germline V gene (reference sequence). CDR3 amino acids: CASSQDWGLQTEAFF. Written as DNA, the CDR3 is TGTGCCAGCAGCCAAGATTGGGGGCTGCAGACTGAAGCTTTCTTT.

The rearrangement links TRBV5-4 to TRBJ2-2; no clear D. V was cut by 1 base and J by 7 bases, with 11 bases left in between. This CDR3 has 14 amino acids. The germline V gene encodes CDR1 SGHNT and CDR2 YYREEE (reference sequence). CDR3 amino acids: CASSLRLSGGELFF. The CDR3 DNA sequence: TGTGCCAGCAGCTTGAGACTCTCGGGCGGGGAGCTGTTTTTT.

The CDR3 DNA sequence: TGTGCCAGCAGTTCGCCCCAACAGGGGTTGGCGTACGAGCAGTACTTC. Amino acids: CASSSPQQGLAYEQYF. This chain joins TRBV28 and TRBJ2-7, with 7 bases that match TRBD1. V gave up 4 bases and J gave up 4 bases; unmatched junction bases: 13. Germline V gene sequence: CDR1 MDHEN, CDR2 SYDVKM. The CDR3 length is 16 residues.

This chain uses TRBV12-3 or TRBV12-4 with TRBJ1-1; D unclear. This CDR3 spans 13 amino acids. Trimming pared 3 bases from V and 8 bases from J, leaving 13 bases between. The CDR3 reads CASSFMFGKEAFF. The CDR3 DNA reads as TGTGCCAGCAGTTTCATGTTTGGTAAGGAAGCTTTCTTT.

This chain joins TRBV4-1 and TRBJ1-1; D is undetermined. The germline V gene encodes CDR1 MGHRA and CDR2 YSYEKL. The CDR3 covers 13 residues. V lost 0 bases and J lost 8, with 10 bases in between. The DNA of the CDR3 is TGCGCCAGCAGCCAAGATCAAGCGAGAGAAGCTTTCTTT. It is translated as CASSQDQAREAFF.

The chain uses TRBV7-9 and TRBJ1-1; unclear D gene. Trimming cost V 1 base and J 4 bases, with 10 bases left between them. CDR1 SEHNR and CDR2 FQNEAQ come from the germline V gene (reference sequence). The length of the CDR3 is 14 residues. CDR3 coding DNA: TGTGCCAGCAGCTTAGTATGGGTTAGCACTGAAGCTTTCTTT. Its protein is CASSLVWVSTEAFF.

The J gene is TRBJ1-5, the V gene TRBV6-6, with 9 bases matching TRBD1. This CDR3 contains 16 residues. Trimming cost V 2 bases and J 5 bases; bases outside gene matches: 7. Germline CDR1 and CDR2: MNHNY and SVGAGI (reference sequence). CDR3 DNA: TGTGCCAGCAGTTACCCGCCGGGACAGGGATATCAGCCCCAGCATTTT. Its protein product is CASSYPPGQGYQPQHF.

A few counts support this clone. The CDR3: CASSADRGPGELFF. For the CDR3, the DNA is TGTGCCAGCAGCGCAGACAGGGGGCCTGGGGAGCTGTTTTTT. The rearrangement uses TRBV7-3 and TRBJ2-2; 10 bases line up with TRBD1. Germline V lookup: CDR1 SGHTA, CDR2 FQGTGA. CDR3 length: 14 residues. The junction had 5 bases not matched to a gene; V was cut back by 5 bases and J by 8 bases.

The gene calls are TRBV15 and TRBJ2-3, with 8 bases aligning to TRBD2. This CDR3 is built from 16 residues. Germline V gene data show CDR1 as LNHNV and CDR2 as YYDKDF (reference sequence). The V and J ends lost 3 bases and 4 bases, in that order; junction bases with no gene match: 9. Written as DNA, the CDR3 is TGTGCCACCAGCAGGGCCCGCGGGGGGCCTCCAGATACGCAGTATTTT. Translating it yields CATSRARGGPPDTQYF. Full variable domain (remainder filled in from reference TRBV15 and TRBJ2-3): DAMVIQNPRYQVTQFGKPVTLSCSQTLNHNVMYWYQQKSSQAPKLLFHYYDKDFNNEADTPDNFQSRRPNTSFCFLDIRSPGLGDTAMYLCATSRARGGPPDTQYFGPGTRLTVL.

The genes are TRBV18 and TRBJ2-6; the D is unclear. The germline V gene has CDR1 KGHSH and CDR2 LQKENI. The length of the CDR3 is 15 residues. The ends were cut back, 3 bases at V and 0 bases at J, with 6 bases in the middle. CDR3 region: CASSPPNSGANVLTF. CDR3 DNA sequence: TGTGCCAGCTCACCTCCGAACTCTGGGGCCAACGTCCTGACTTTC.

The rearrangement links TRBV7-9 to TRBJ1-1; D not certain. Per the germline V gene, CDR1 is SEHNR and CDR2 is FQNEAQ (reference sequence). The CDR3 length is 15 residues. V lost 2 bases and J 0 bases, leaving 10 bases between the germline ends. The CDR3 coding sequence is TGTGCCAGCAGCTTAATGGGCGGGATGAACACTGAAGCTTTCTTT. It codes for CASSLMGGMNTEAFF. Looking up the rest from reference TRBV7-9 and TRBJ1-1 gives the full variable domain: DTGVSQNPRHKITKRGQNVTFRCDPISEHNRLYWYRQTLGQGPEFLTYFQNEAQLEKSRLLSDRFSAERPKGSFSTLEIQRTEQGDSAMYLCASSLMGGMNTEAFFGQGTRLTVV.

The chain uses TRBV18 and TRBJ1-6, with a weak D call TRBD1 (6 bases). Germline-derived CDR1 and CDR2 are KGHSH and LQKENI. The CDR3 has 14 amino acids. The V gene lost 3 bases and the J gene lost 7 bases, with 10 bases spanning the gap. The CDR3 bases are TGTGCCAGCTCACCGACAGGAGCCAATTCACCCCTCCACTTT. Translation gives CASSPTGANSPLHF.

The chain employs TRBV12-3 or TRBV12-4 and TRBJ1-4; D not certain. The CDR3 runs to 11 residues. Trimming removed 3 bases from V and 12 bases from J, with 8 bases in between. CDR3 nucleotides: TGTGCCAGCAGTTTCCTGAGGGAACTGTTTTTT. Encoded protein: CASSFLRELFF.